Below, 16 T cell receptor beta chains from the same sample are listed, as sequenced in a study of response to subunit inactivated influenza vaccine. TCRdb reprocessed the RT-PCR reads via MiXCR and lists one record per CDR3 protein. The repertoire has hundreds of thousands of distinct CDR3 sequences, over 10% of them found once; the top ten carry over 10%. Sequences were derived from PBMCs from blood, sampled about 40 days after vaccination. The receptors were gathered from a man aged 50-60 years who received an inactivated influenza vaccine.

There are a few counts of this clonotype. The chain combines TRBV20-1 with TRBJ1-2; possibly TRBD1 for D (5 bases). In germline, CDR1 is DFQATT, CDR2 SNEGSKA (reference sequence). CDR3 length: 14 residues. Trimming cost V 8 bases and J 6 bases, with 22 bases left between them. CDR3 sequence: CSIWGGAFTNGYTF. The CDR3 coding sequence is TGCAGTATTTGGGGGGGAGCCTTCACCAATGGCTACACCTTC.

In its sample, this clonotype was seen a few times. This chain connects TRBV6-2 or TRBV6-3 to TRBJ2-4; the match to TRBD1 covers 9 bases. CDR1 is MNHEY and CDR2 is SVGEGT in the germline V gene. With 4 bases clipped from V and 1 base from J, the junction kept 5 bases outside the gene matches. There are 16 residues in the CDR3. CDR3 DNA: TGTGCCAGCAGTTTCAGGACAGGGGCGGCCAAAAACATTCAGTACTTC. Translated, it gives CASSFRTGAAKNIQYF.

The gene calls are TRBV20-1 and TRBJ1-6, with D unclear. V was trimmed by 0 bases and J by 5 bases, leaving 8 bases between them. The germline V gene has CDR1 DFQATT and CDR2 SNEGSKA (reference sequence). The CDR3 has 14 amino acids. CDR3 residues: CSARERGNNSPLHF. The CDR3 bases are TGCAGTGCTAGAGAGCGTGGGAATAATTCACCCCTCCACTTT.

This chain connects TRBV20-1 to TRBJ2-1; weak D call: TRBD2 (6 bases). CDR1 and CDR2 (germline): DFQATT, SNEGSKA (reference sequence). The CDR3 consists of 15 residues. V was cut by 3 bases and J by 10 bases, with 22 bases left in between. Written as DNA, the CDR3 is TGCAGTGCTAGCAGGGCGACTAGAGGGTTCAGGGAGCAGTTCTTC. Translated: CSASRATRGFREQFF.

The chain links TRBV6-5 to TRBJ2-2, with TRBD1 as a possible D gene (5 bases). This CDR3 region has 13 residues. Trimming removed 3 bases at V and 5 bases at J, with 7 bases between. Germline loops: CDR1 MNHEY, CDR2 SVGAGI. CDR3 nucleotide sequence: TGTGCCAGCAGTTATCGACAGACCGGGGAGCTGTTTTTT. Translated: CASSYRQTGELFF.

This clonotype was recorded many times. The J gene is TRBJ2-5, the V gene TRBV20-1; tentative D call: TRBD1 (5 bases). CDR1 is DFQATT, CDR2 SNEGSKA, per germline (reference sequence). V was trimmed by 5 bases and J by 5 bases, leaving 6 bases between them. The CDR3 covers 10 residues. The CDR3 reads CSASGETQYF. In DNA form, the CDR3 reads TGCAGTGCTTCAGGGGAGACCCAGTACTTC.

This chain connects TRBV4-2 to TRBJ2-5; D may be TRBD2 (7 bases). This CDR3 region has 15 residues. Deletions cut 5 bases from V and 0 bases from J, with 13 bases between. Germline-derived CDR1 and CDR2 are LGHNA and YNFKEQ. CDR3: CASSGVRGHQETQYF. In DNA, the CDR3 is TGTGCCAGCAGCGGGGTGCGGGGGCACCAAGAGACCCAGTACTTC.

This clonotype was recorded a few times. The rearrangement links TRBV25-1 to TRBJ2-1; 7 positions match TRBD2. With V trimmed by 3 bases and J by 5 bases, 7 bases remained unmatched. The CDR3 is made up of 15 amino acids. CDR1 and CDR2 (germline): MGHDK, SYGVNS. The CDR3 loop is CASSDPGTTNNEQFF. The CDR3 DNA sequence: TGTGCCAGCAGTGACCCTGGGACTACAAACAATGAGCAGTTCTTC.

This chain uses TRBV5-1 with TRBJ2-5; TRBD1 is a possible D gene (6 bases). The CDR3 spans 17 residues. The V end was cut by 5 bases, the J end by 2 bases, with 22 bases between. Per the germline V gene, CDR1 is SGHRS and CDR2 is YFSETQ. The CDR3 DNA is TGCGCCAGCAGTCCTTCCGGGACACCCACTGGGCAAGAGACCCAGTACTTC. This translates into CASSPSGTPTGQETQYF. Full variable domain (missing parts from reference TRBV5-1 and TRBJ2-5): KAGVTQTPRYLIKTRGQQVTLSCSPISGHRSVSWYQQTPGQGLQFLFEYFSETQRNKGNFPGRFSGRQFSNSRSEMNVSTLELGDSALYLCASSPSGTPTGQETQYFGPGTRLLVL.

This clonotype was picked up a small number of times. The chain combines TRBV4-3 with TRBJ2-7; 9 bases match TRBD2. The V segment lost 0 bases and the J segment 3 bases; nucleotides outside the gene matches: 6. The CDR3 extends over 16 amino acids. Germline V gives CDR1 LGHNA, CDR2 YSLEER. The CDR3 protein is CASSQEWGTSYYEQYF. CDR3 DNA sequence: TGCGCCAGCAGCCAAGAATGGGGGACTAGCTACTACGAGCAGTACTTC.

The chain is built from TRBV7-2 and TRBJ2-5, with 10 bases identical to TRBD1. The CDR3 extends over 13 amino acids. Unmatched junction bases numbered 10, after V lost 5 bases and J lost 13 bases. Germline assignment: CDR1 SGHTA and CDR2 FQGNSA. This CDR3 reads CASSLRDRGPRYF. The CDR3 coding sequence is TGTGCCAGCAGCCTTCGGGACAGGGGCCCGCGGTACTTC.

This clonotype was found a few times. The V gene is TRBV28, the J gene TRBJ2-1; tentative D call: TRBD1 (6 bases). With 7 bases removed from V and 8 bases from J, the gap between germline ends came to 12 bases. The CDR3 spans 12 residues. The germline gives CDR1 MDHEN, CDR2 SYDVKM. The CDR3: CASKIEGDEQFF. CDR3 nucleotides: TGTGCCAGCAAAATAGAGGGGGATGAGCAGTTCTTC.

The DNA of the CDR3 is TGTGCCAGCAGCCCGGGACAGCTCAGGACCGGGGAGCTGTTTTTT. It yields the protein CASSPGQLRTGELFF. The rearrangement links TRBV14 to TRBJ2-2; TRBD1 matches at 7 bases. The CDR3 runs to 15 residues. With V trimmed by 4 bases and J by 5 bases, 7 bases remained unmatched. Germline V gene lookup returns CDR1 SGHDN and CDR2 FVKESK.

This clonotype was seen at least ten times. The V gene is TRBV10-3, the J gene TRBJ2-7; 9 bases agree with TRBD1. V dropped 0 bases and J dropped 6; count of bases not matched to a gene: 18. The CDR3 loop spans 19 amino acids. Germline CDR1 reads ENHRY; CDR2 reads SYGVKD. DNA of the CDR3: TGTGCCATCAGTGAGTCGCCCCCTTACTGGACAGGGGTCGATGGCGAGCAGTACTTC. This gives the protein CAISESPPYWTGVDGEQYF.

The CDR3 DNA is TGCAGTGCTAGAGGATACGGGCGGCACCGGGACAATGAGCAGTTCTTC. Protein sequence: CSARGYGRHRDNEQFF. This rearrangement joins TRBV20-1 to TRBJ2-1; unclear D gene. Germline V gene data show CDR1 as DFQATT and CDR2 as SNEGSKA (reference sequence). CDR3 size: 16 residues. Deletions cut 1 base from V and 5 bases from J, with 18 bases between.

This clonotype was counted at least ten times. The gene calls are TRBV6-5 and TRBJ2-7, with D perhaps matching TRBD1 (6 bases). CDR1 and CDR2 from the germline V gene are MNHEY and SVGAGI. Trimming left V 6 bases short and J 3 bases short, with 9 bases between. The CDR3 is made up of 12 amino acids. The CDR3 spells CASRTGIYEQYF. The CDR3 DNA sequence: TGTGCCAGCAGAACAGGGATCTACGAGCAGTACTTC.